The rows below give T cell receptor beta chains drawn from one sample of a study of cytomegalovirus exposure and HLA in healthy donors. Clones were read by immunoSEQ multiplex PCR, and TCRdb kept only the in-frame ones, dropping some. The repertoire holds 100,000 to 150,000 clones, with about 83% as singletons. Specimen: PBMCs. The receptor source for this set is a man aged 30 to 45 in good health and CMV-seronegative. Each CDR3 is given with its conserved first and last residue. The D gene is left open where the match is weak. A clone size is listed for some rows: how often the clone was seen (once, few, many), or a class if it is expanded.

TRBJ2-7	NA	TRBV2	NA	TGTGCCAGCAGTGAAACTTACGAGCAGTACTTC	CASSETYEQYF
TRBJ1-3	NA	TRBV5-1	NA	TGCGCCAGCAGCCCGGGGGGGACTGGAAACACCATATATTTT	CASSPGGTGNTIYF
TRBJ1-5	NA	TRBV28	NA	TGTGCCAGCAGTTCCTTCCCCCAGCCCCAGCATTTT	CASSSFPQPQHF
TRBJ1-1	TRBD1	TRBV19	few	TGTGCCAGTAGTCCGACAGGGGGCAGGACTGAAGCTTTCTTT	CASSPTGGRTEAFF
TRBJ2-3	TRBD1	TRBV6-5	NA	TGTGCCAGCAGTTACCTTGGACAGGGGGCGGATACGCAGTATTTT	CASSYLGQGADTQYF
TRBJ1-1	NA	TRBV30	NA	TGTGCCTGGACCGCCGGTAGGACAGACATTGAAGGGACTGAAGCTTTCTTT	CAWTAGRTDIEGTEAFF
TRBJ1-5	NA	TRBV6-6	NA	TGTGCCAGCAGTTACTCAGGGGCCAATCAGCCCCAGCATTTT	CASSYSGANQPQHF
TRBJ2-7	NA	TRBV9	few	TGTGCCAGCAGCGTAGGTGGCCGTTTCTCCTACGAGCAGTACTTC	CASSVGGRFSYEQYF
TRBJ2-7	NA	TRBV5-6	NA	TGTGCCAGCAGTTTAGCATCGTACGAGCAGTACTTC	CASSLASYEQYF
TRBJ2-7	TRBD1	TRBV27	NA	TGTGCCAGCAGAATCGGGACAGGGGGTTACGAGCAGTACTTC	CASRIGTGGYEQYF
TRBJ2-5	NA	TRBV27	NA	TGTGCCAGCAGGTCAACACAAGAGACCCAGTACTTC	CASRSTQETQYF
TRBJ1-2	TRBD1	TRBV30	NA	TGTGCCTGGGTCGGACAGGGATATGGCTACACCTTC	CAWVGQGYGYTF
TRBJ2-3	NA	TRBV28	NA	TGTGCCAGCAGTTTAGGACAGCGCACAGATACGCAGTATTTT	CASSLGQRTDTQYF
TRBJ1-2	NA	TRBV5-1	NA	TGCGCCAGCAGCTTGTTGGACAAACATAACTATGGCTACACCTTC	CASSLLDKHNYGYTF
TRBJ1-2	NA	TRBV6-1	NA	TGTGCCAGCAGTGATGTGGAACAGGTTAATGGCTACACCTTC	CASSDVEQVNGYTF
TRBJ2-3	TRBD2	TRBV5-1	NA	TGCGCCAGCGGAGAGCGGGGGGACCCAGATACGCAGTATTTT	CASGERGDPDTQYF
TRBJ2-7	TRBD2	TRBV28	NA	TGTGCCAGCAGTTTTGGGACTAGCGGATATTACGAGCAGTACTTC	CASSFGTSGYYEQYF
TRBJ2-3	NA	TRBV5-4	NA	TGTGCCAGCAGCTTGGCAGGGGCGCGATCCCAAGATACGCAGTATTTT	CASSLAGARSQDTQYF
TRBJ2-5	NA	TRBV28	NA	TGTGCCAGCAGTGATATAGGGGGAGGGGAAGAGACCCAGTACTTC	CASSDIGGGEETQYF
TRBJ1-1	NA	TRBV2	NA	TGTGCCAGCAGCGACGTACAGGGTAACACTGAAGCTTTCTTT	CASSDVQGNTEAFF
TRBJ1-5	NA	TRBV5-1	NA	TGCGCCAGAAACCCGACAGGATCTTATAGCAATCAGCCCCAGCATTTT	CARNPTGSYSNQPQHF
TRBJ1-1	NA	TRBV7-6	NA	TGTGCCAGCGGGGGAGGCACTGAAGCTTTCTTT	CASGGGTEAFF
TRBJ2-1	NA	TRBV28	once	TGTGCCAGCAGTTTTACCCAAAGAAGCCGTGGGCAGTTCTTC	CASSFTQRSRGQFF
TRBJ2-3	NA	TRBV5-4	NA	TGTGCCAGCAGCTTGAGACGGACACCTGGCGCAGATACGCAGTATTTT	CASSLRRTPGADTQYF
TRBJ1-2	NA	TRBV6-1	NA	TGTGCCAGCAGTGAAGGTCGGGTTTTC	CASSEGRVF
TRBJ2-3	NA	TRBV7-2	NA	TGTGCCAGCAGCTTCGGCCGGGGCACAGATACGCAGTATTTT	CASSFGRGTDTQYF
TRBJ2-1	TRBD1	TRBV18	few	TGTGCCAGCTCACGATCCCGGCTTGGGACAGGTCTCGCGAATGAGCAGTTCTTC	CASSRSRLGTGLANEQFF
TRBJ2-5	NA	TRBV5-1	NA	TGCGCCAGCAGCTCATCAGCCTCAGGAACCCAGTACTTC	CASSSSASGTQYF
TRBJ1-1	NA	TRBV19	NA	TGTGCCAGTAGCCTCAGGGAGGGCACTGAAGCTTTCTTT	CASSLREGTEAFF
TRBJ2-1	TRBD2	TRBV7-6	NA	TGTGCCAGCAGCTTCCCTGGGGGGGGTGGGTACAATGAGCAGTTCTTC	CASSFPGGGGYNEQFF
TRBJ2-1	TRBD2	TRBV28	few	TGTGCCAGCAGGACTAGCAGGTCCTACAATGAGCAGTTCTTC	CASRTSRSYNEQFF
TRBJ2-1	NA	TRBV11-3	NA	TGTGCCAGCAGCTTAGGGCTTCACAATGAGCAGTTCTTC	CASSLGLHNEQFF
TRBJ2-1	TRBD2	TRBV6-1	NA	TGTGCCACGCAGATGAGCGGGAGAAGTGAGCAGTTCTTC	CATQMSGRSEQFF
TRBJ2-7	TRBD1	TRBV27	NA	TGTGCCAGCAGTTTAAGACAGGGTGAATTCTACGAGCAGTACTTC	CASSLRQGEFYEQYF
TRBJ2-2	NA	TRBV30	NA	TGTGCCTGGGATGTCGGGGGAGCCGGGGAGCTGTTTTTT	CAWDVGGAGELFF
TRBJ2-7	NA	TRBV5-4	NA	TGTGCCAGCAGCTTGGAGGCAGGAATATCCTACGAGCAGTACTTC	CASSLEAGISYEQYF
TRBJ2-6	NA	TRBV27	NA	TGTGCCAGCAGTTACCGGGGTCAGGCTGGGGCCAACGTCCTGACTTTC	CASSYRGQAGANVLTF
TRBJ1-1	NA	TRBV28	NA	TGTGCCAGCAGTAGGGTGGAGACAGGGAACACTGAAGCTTTCTTT	CASSRVETGNTEAFF
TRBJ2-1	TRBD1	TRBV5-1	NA	TGCGCCAGCAGTTCACAGGGGGCCTCCTACAATGAGCAGTTCTTC	CASSSQGASYNEQFF
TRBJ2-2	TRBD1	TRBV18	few	TGTGCCAGCTCCGGGACAGCCGCGAACACCGGGGAGCTGTTTTTT	CASSGTAANTGELFF
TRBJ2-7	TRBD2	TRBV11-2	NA	TGTGCCAGCAGCCCATCCCCGGGGGAGGGATTCGAGCAGTACTTC	CASSPSPGEGFEQYF
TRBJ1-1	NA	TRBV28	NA	TGTGCCAGCAGTTTATTTACAGCAAGCACTGAAGCTTTCTTT	CASSLFTASTEAFF
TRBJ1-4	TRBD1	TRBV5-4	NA	TGTGCCAGCAGCCCCGGACAGGGGATAGCAACTAATGAAAAACTGTTTTTT	CASSPGQGIATNEKLFF
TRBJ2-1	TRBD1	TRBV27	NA	TGTGCCAGCACGGGACAGGGATACAATGAGCAGTTCTTC	CASTGQGYNEQFF
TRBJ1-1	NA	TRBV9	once	TGTGCCAGCAGTCCCACCGGGTACACTGAAGCTTTCTTT	CASSPTGYTEAFF
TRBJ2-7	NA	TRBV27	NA	TGTGCCAGCAGTTCCCTTGACAGAAAGGCCTACGAGCAGTACTTC	CASSSLDRKAYEQYF
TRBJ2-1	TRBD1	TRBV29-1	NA	TGCAGCCTCGAGGACAGGGGGCATATCAATGAGCAGTTCTTC	CSLEDRGHINEQFF
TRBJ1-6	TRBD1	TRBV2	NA	TGTGCCAGCAAACCCCGGGACAGGGTGGCTTCACCCCTCCACTTT	CASKPRDRVASPLHF
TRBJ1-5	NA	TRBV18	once	TGTGCCAGCTCACCTCAACCGGGGGATCAGCCCCAGCATTTT	CASSPQPGDQPQHF
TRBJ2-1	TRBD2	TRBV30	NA	TGTGCCTGGAGTCCTGTAGCGGGCCCCGGAAATGAGCAGTTCTTC	CAWSPVAGPGNEQFF
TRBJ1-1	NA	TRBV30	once	TGTGCCTGGAGTGTCCGAGCCAACACTGAAGCTTTCTTT	CAWSVRANTEAFF
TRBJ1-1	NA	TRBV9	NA	TGTGCCAGCAGCGTAGACGGGAGTGAGGGTTTGAAGTCTGAAGCTTTCTTT	CASSVDGSEGLKSEAFF
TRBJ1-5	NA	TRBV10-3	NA	TGTGCCATCAGACCCGACAAGAATCAGCCCCAGCATTTT	CAIRPDKNQPQHF